This TCR beta chain appears in the sequencing data of a study of cytomegalovirus exposure and HLA in healthy donors. Broader study findings: A missense DCLRE1C variant was associated with V- and J-gene trimming of TCR beta chains in a later analysis, and an independent cohort replicated the association. A later analysis revealed that TCR association rates differed between HLA loci, peaking at DRB1 and bottoming out at HLA-C. Productive rates of about 87% or about 30% were seen for most TCR beta V segments in an earlier analysis. In a later analysis, HLA-associated beta chains showed higher expansion and lower generation probabilities than comparable chains.

CDR1 SGHTA and CDR2 FQGNSA come from the germline V gene. Trimming removed 3 bases at V and 4 bases at J, with 11 bases between. The CDR3 covers 14 residues. To note about this clone: Its specificity is unknown.

Researchers ran the PCR with 60 Vbeta and 13 Jbeta primers. The repertoire was sequenced with immunoSEQ multiplex PCR; TCRdb's copy has only in-frame clones and lacks some. The sample consists of about 180,000 clones, about 68% of them appearing once. The gene calls are TRBV7-2 and TRBJ2-3, with D perhaps matching TRBD1 (5 bases). This TCR was recovered from a female donor in good health and CMV-seronegative. Sequencing used PBMCs. The CDR3 sequence is CASSFRREPDTQYF. Here the CDR3 DNA reads TGTGCCAGCAGCTTTCGCAGGGAACCAGATACGCAGTATTTT. Based on the CDR3 plus reference TRBV7-2 and TRBJ2-3, the full variable domain is GAGVSQSPSNKVTEKGKDVELRCDPISGHTALYWYRQSLGQGLEFLIYFQGNSAPDKSGLPSDRFSAERTGGSVSTLTIQRTQQEDSAVYLCASSFRREPDTQYFGPGTRLTVL.